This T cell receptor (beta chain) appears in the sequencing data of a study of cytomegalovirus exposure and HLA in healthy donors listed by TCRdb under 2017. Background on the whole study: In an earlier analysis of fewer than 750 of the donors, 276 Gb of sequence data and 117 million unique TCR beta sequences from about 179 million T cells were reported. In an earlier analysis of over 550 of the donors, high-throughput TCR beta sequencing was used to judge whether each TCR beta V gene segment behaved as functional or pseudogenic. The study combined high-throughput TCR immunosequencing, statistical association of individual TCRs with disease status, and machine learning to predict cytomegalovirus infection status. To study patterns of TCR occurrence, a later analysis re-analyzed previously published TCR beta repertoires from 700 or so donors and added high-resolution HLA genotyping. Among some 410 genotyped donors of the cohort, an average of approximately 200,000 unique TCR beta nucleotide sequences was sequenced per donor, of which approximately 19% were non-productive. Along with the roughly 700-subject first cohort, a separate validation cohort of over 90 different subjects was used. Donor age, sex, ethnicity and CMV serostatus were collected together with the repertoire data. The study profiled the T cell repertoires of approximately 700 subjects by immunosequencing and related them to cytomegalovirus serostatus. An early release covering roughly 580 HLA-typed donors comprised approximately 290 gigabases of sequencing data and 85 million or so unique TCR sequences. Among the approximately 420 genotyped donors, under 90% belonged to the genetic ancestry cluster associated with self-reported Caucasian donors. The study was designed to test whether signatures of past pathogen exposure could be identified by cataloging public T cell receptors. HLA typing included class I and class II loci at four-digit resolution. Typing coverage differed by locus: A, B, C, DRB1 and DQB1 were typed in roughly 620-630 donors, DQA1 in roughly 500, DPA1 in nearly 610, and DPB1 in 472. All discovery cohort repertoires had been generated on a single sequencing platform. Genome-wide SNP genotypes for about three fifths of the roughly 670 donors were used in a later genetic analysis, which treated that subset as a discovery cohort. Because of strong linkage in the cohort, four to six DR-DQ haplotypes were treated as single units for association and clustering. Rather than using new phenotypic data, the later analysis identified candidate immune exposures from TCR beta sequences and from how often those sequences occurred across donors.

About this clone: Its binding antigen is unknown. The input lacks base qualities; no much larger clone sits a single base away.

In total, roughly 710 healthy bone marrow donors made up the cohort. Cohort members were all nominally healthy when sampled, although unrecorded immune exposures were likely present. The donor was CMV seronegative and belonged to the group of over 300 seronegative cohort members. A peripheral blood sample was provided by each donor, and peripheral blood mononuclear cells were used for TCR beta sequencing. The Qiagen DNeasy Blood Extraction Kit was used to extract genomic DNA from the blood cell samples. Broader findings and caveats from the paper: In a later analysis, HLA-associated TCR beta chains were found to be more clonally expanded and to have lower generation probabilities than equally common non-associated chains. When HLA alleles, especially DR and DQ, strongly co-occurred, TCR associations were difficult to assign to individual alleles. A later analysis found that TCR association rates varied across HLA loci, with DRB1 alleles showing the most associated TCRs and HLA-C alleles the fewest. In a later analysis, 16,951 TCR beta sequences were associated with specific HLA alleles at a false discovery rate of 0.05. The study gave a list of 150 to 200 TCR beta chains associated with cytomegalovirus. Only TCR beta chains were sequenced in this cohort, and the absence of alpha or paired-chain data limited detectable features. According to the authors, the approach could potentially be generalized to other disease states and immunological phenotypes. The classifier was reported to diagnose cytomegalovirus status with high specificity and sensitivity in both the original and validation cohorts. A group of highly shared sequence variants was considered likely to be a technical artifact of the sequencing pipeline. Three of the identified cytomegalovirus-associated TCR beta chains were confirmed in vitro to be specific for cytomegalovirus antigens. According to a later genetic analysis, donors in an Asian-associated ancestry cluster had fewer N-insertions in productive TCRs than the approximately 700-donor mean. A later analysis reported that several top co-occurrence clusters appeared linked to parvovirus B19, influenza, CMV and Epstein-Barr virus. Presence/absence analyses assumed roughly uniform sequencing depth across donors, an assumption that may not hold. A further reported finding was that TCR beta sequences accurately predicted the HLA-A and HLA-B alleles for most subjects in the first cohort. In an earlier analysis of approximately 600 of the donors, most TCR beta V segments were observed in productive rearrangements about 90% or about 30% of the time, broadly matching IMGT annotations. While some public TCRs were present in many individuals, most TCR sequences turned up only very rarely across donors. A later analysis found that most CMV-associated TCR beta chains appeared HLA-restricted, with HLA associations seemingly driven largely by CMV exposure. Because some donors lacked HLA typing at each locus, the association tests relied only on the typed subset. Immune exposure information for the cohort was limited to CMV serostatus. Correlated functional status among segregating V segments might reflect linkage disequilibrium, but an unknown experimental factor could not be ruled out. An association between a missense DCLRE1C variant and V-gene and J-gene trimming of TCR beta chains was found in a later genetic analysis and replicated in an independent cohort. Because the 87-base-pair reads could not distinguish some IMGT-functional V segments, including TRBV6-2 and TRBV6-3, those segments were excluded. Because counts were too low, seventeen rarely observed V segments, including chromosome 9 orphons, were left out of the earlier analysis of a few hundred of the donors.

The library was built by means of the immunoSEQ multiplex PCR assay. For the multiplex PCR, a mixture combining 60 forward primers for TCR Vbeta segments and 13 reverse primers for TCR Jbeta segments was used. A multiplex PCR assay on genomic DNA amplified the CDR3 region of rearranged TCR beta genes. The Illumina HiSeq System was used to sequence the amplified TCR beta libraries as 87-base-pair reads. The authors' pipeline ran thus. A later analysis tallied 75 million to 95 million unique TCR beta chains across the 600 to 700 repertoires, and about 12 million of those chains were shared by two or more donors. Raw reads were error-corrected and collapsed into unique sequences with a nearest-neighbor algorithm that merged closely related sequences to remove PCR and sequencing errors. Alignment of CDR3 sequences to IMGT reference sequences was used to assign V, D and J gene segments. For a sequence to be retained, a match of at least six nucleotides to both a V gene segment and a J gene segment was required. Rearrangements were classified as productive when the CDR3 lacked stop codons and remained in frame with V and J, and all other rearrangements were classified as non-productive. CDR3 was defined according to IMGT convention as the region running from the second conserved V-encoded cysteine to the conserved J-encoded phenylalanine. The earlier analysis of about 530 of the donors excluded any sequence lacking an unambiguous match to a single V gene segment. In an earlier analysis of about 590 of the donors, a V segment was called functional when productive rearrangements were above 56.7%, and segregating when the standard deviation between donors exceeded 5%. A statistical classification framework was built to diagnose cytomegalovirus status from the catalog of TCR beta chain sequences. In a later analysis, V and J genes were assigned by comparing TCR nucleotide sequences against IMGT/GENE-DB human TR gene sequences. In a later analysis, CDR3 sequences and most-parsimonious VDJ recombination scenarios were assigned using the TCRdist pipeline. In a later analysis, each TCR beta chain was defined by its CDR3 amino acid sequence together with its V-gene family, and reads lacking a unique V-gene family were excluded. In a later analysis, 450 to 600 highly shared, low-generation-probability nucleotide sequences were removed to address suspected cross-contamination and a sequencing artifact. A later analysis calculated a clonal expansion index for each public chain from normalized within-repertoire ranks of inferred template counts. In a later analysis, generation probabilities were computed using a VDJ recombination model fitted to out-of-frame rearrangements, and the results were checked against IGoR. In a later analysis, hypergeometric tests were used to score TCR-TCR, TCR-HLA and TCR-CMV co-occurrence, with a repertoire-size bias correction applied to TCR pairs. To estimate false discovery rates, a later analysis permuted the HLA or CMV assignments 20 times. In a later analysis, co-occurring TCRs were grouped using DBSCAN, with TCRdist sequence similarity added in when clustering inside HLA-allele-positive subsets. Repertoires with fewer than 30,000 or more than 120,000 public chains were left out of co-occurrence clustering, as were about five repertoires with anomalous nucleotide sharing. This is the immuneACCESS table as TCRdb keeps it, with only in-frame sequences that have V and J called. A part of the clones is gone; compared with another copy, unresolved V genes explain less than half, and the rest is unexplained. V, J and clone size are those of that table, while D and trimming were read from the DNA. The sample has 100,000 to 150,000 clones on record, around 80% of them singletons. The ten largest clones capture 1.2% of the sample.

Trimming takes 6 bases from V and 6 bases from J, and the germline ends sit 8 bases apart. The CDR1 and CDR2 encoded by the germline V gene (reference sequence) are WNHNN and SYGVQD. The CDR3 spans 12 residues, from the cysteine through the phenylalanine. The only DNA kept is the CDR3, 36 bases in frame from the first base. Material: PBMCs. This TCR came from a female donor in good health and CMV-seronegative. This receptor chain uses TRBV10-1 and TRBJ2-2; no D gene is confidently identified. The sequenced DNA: TGCGCCAGCAGCGGGTTTTCCGGGGAGCTGTTTTTT. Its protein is CASSGFSGELFF.